These T cell receptor beta chains were read from a single sample in a study of cytomegalovirus exposure and HLA in healthy donors. Measured with immunoSEQ multiplex PCR; TCRdb has only the in-frame clones, and not every one. The table has 85,000 to 130,000 clones, approximately 70% seen once. Source material: PBMCs. These receptor sequences come from a boy aged 5 to 17 in good health and CMV-seronegative. Each CDR3 is given without its conserved first and last residue.

j_call v_call cdr3_aa
TRBJ2-2 TRBV7-9 ASSSTGGRYTGELF
TRBJ1-1 TRBV15 ATSPTGTAMNTEAF
TRBJ1-1 TRBV15 ATSRAGNTEAF
TRBJ2-4 TRBV1 TSSQDTGGGFASGIQC
TRBJ1-5 TRBV28 ASSPGGAGNQPQH
TRBJ1-1 TRBV27 ASSFVGSTEAF
TRBJ2-5 TRBV7-2 ASSSWTRQETQY
TRBJ1-2 TRBV7-2 ASSLATALDYGYT
TRBJ2-5 TRBV6-1 ASSEALAGRGGETQY
TRBJ1-6 TRBV28 ASNTPRSSYNSPLH
TRBJ1-1 TRBV5-1 ASSPRVLNTEAF
TRBJ2-3 TRBV5-1 ASSTGTGSTDTQY
TRBJ2-1 TRBV7-3 ASSQDGTANNEQF
TRBJ1-1 TRBV4-1 ASSLGGEAF
TRBJ1-1 TRBV7-9 ASSPPSQYTEAF
TRBJ2-1 TRBV27 ASFTGGWGNEQF
TRBJ1-5 TRBV29-1 SVGGGGEPQH
TRBJ1-5 TRBV7-9 ASSSDRGWDQPQH
TRBJ2-2 TRBV4-1 ASSQAAGATGELF
TRBJ2-7 TRBV6-1 ASSLRGTTYEQY
TRBJ1-1 TRBV15 ATSRDQRGQGAEAF
TRBJ2-2 TRBV5-6 ASSFWQGATGELF
TRBJ2-5 TRBV6-1 ASTGQGAWGETQY
TRBJ2-7 TRBV27 AAMPTGGYEQY
TRBJ2-2 TRBV2 ASSELGQGARGELF
TRBJ2-1 TRBV2 ASSGLAGTGDNEQF
TRBJ1-1 TRBV9 ASSPGGMNTEAF
TRBJ2-7 TRBV7-9 ASSPRGSTYEQY
TRBJ1-2 TRBV10-3 AISLNGDYGYT
TRBJ2-5 TRBV5-6 ASSFWDNSQETQY
TRBJ1-1 TRBV7-6 ASSLDIRGNTEAF
TRBJ1-4 TRBV19 ASSVDRGVGEKLF
TRBJ2-2 TRBV9 ASSVEGDGLINTGELF
TRBJ1-4 TRBV5-1 ASSSPGQPNEKLF
TRBJ2-7 TRBV7-6 ASSPYNALSYEQY
TRBJ2-7 TRBV13 ASSLGSSYEQY
TRBJ2-1 TRBV30 AWSPWLASGSYNEQF
TRBJ1-2 TRBV2 ASSGQGGFYGYT
TRBJ1-5 TRBV7-9 ASSFPGSGQPQH
TRBJ1-5 TRBV28 ASNLRDIDQPQH
TRBJ2-1 TRBV4-1 ASSLIWAGEVDEQF
TRBJ2-7 TRBV5-6 ASSLAKSSGLSSYEQY